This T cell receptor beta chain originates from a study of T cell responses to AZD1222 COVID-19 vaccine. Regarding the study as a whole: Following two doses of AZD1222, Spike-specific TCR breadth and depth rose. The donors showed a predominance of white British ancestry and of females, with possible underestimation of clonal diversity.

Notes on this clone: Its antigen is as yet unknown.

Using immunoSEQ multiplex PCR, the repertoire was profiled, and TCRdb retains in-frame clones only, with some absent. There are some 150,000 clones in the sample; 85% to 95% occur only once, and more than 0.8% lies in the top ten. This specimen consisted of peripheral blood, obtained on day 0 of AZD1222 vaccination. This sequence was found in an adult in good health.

The CDR3 protein is CASSLFQTPLGYTF. CDR3 in DNA: TGTGCCAGCAGCTTATTCCAGACCCCCCTTGGCTACACCTTC. J is TRBJ1-2 and V is TRBV7-2; no clear D. Germline CDR1 and CDR2: SGHTA and FQGNSA. The CDR3 covers 14 residues. The V end lost 2 bases, the J end lost 7 bases, and 14 bases lay between the germline ends.